A selection of T cell receptor beta chains follows, all from one sample in a study of T cells in Graves' hyperthyroidism and ophthalmopathy. A single record per CDR3 protein comes from TCRdb applying MiXCR to the multiplex PCR reads. The sample lists more than 500,000 distinct CDR3 sequences, under 20% seen once, with less than 4.5% in the top ten. Specimen: blood. The source of these receptors is a woman in her thirties with Graves' hyperthyroidism. Each CDR3 is given with its conserved first and last residue. A D gene is named only where the DNA matches it firmly. The size of a clone is reported for some rows only, either as once, few or many, or as a class for expanded clones.

>TRBV7-3|TRBD2|TRBJ2-6|.
CASSLSRGAGANVLTF
TGTGCCAGCAGCCTTAGCCGGGGGGCTGGGGCCAACGTCCTGACTTTC
>TRBV12-3/TRBV12-4|.|TRBJ1-4|many
CASSIAHQEKLFF
TGTGCCAGCAGTATAGCCCACCAGGAAAAACTGTTTTTT
>TRBV28|.|TRBJ2-7|many
CASSLWGVRTYEQYF
TGTGCCAGCAGTTTATGGGGAGTAAGGACCTACGAGCAGTACTTC
>TRBV20-1|TRBD2|TRBJ2-1|.
CSARASPGRANEQFF
TGCAGTGCTAGAGCCTCCCCCGGGAGGGCCAATGAGCAGTTCTTC
>TRBV7-9|TRBD1|TRBJ2-5|many
CASRGQVGETQYF
TGTGCCAGCAGAGGACAGGTGGGGGAGACCCAGTACTTC
>TRBV5-1|.|TRBJ2-5|few
CASSWGTRGQETQYF
TGCGCCAGCAGCTGGGGGACAAGGGGACAAGAGACCCAGTACTTC
>TRBV28|.|TRBJ2-3|.
CASSPAAGTPELDTQYF
TGTGCCAGCAGCCCCGCTGCCGGGACACCCGAGTTAGATACGCAGTATTTT
>TRBV7-8|TRBD2|TRBJ2-7|few
CASSSTISSGSSGEQYF
TGTGCCAGCAGCTCAACAATATCTAGCGGGAGCTCGGGCGAGCAGTACTTC
>TRBV5-1|TRBD2|TRBJ2-1|many
CASKPSGSGNEQFF
TGCGCCAGCAAACCTAGCGGGAGCGGCAATGAGCAGTTCTTC
>TRBV6-2/TRBV6-3|TRBD1|TRBJ1-3|.
CASRKSTGNISGNTIYF
TGTGCCAGCAGAAAGTCGACAGGGAATATCTCTGGAAACACCATATATTTT
>TRBV12-3/TRBV12-4|TRBD1|TRBJ2-2|many
CASRGTGGDTGELFF
TGTGCCAGCAGGGGGACAGGGGGTGACACCGGGGAGCTGTTTTTT
>TRBV7-2|.|TRBJ1-4|many
CASSLSGATNEKLFF
TGTGCCAGCAGCCTCTCAGGCGCAACTAATGAAAAACTGTTTTTT
>TRBV7-3|.|TRBJ2-3|many
CASSPTNLGTDTQYF
TGTGCCAGCAGCCCTACAAACCTTGGCACAGATACGCAGTATTTT
>TRBV11-3|TRBD2|TRBJ2-1|many
CASSLRSSGLAGYEQFF
TGTGCCAGCAGCTTAAGGTCGTCGGGACTAGCGGGCTATGAGCAGTTCTTC
>TRBV6-2/TRBV6-3|.|TRBJ2-1|few
CASSPDWALDEQFF
TGTGCCAGCAGCCCCGACTGGGCTCTCGATGAGCAGTTCTTC
>TRBV7-6|.|TRBJ2-2|.
CASSLRSTGELFF
TGTGCCAGCAGCTTAAGGAGTACCGGGGAGCTGTTTTTT
>TRBV6-5|TRBD1|TRBJ1-2|few
CASTETGVGGYTF
TGTGCCAGCACCGAGACAGGGGTGGGGGGCTACACCTTC
>TRBV7-2|TRBD2|TRBJ2-1|many
CASSLDEFRTSGYNEQFF
TGTGCCAGCAGCTTAGATGAATTTAGGACTAGCGGCTACAATGAGCAGTTCTTC
>TRBV27|TRBD1|TRBJ2-1|.
CASSETNTGVYNEQFF
TGTGCCAGCTCGGAAACCAATACAGGGGTGTACAATGAGCAGTTCTTC
>TRBV19|TRBD1|TRBJ2-1|few
CASSISGTGVPNEQFF
TGTGCCAGTAGTATATCAGGGACAGGGGTCCCCAATGAGCAGTTCTTC
>TRBV2|TRBD1|TRBJ1-2|.
CASLLGQGAGGYTF
TGTGCCAGTCTATTAGGACAGGGGGCAGGTGGCTACACCTTC
>TRBV7-2|.|TRBJ2-1|many
CASSRGGQYEQFF
TGTGCCAGCTCGAGAGGAGGACAATATGAGCAGTTCTTC
>TRBV4-2|.|TRBJ2-2|.
CASSLTTGQELFF
TGTGCCAGCAGCCTTACGACAGGTCAGGAGCTGTTTTTT
>TRBV10-3|.|TRBJ1-1|.
CAISEWGEAFF
TGTGCCATCAGTGAGTGGGGTGAAGCTTTCTTT
>TRBV28|TRBD1|TRBJ2-7|many
CASSLGTGWDSYEQYF
TGTGCCAGCAGTTTAGGGACAGGTTGGGATTCCTACGAGCAGTACTTC
>TRBV2|TRBD1|TRBJ2-3|many
CAASTGGEDTQYF
TGTGCCGCTTCGACAGGGGGCGAAGATACGCAGTATTTT
>TRBV2|.|TRBJ2-7|many
CASSTHGTFYEQYF
TGTGCCAGCAGTACTCATGGGACTTTCTACGAGCAGTACTTC
>TRBV4-2|TRBD1|TRBJ2-1|.
CASSPRDRGNNEQFF
TGTGCCAGCAGCCCCCGGGACAGGGGGAACAATGAGCAGTTCTTC
>TRBV28|.|TRBJ1-3|.
CASAGVGAGRSLALGNTIYF
TGTGCCAGCGCTGGGGTGGGAGCAGGGAGGTCGCTGGCTCTTGGAAACACCATATATTTT
>TRBV12-3/TRBV12-4|.|TRBJ2-1|many
CASSPGTPEQFF
TGTGCCAGCAGTCCCGGGACCCCCGAGCAGTTCTTC
>TRBV6-5|.|TRBJ2-2|.
CASSYTGAGELFF
TGTGCCAGCAGTTATACGGGTGCCGGGGAGCTGTTTTTT
>TRBV28|.|TRBJ2-1|.
CASNERLWGGEQFF
TGTGCCAGCAATGAGCGGTTATGGGGTGGTGAGCAGTTCTTC
>TRBV28|.|TRBJ1-5|many
CASRFTGNQPQHF
TGTGCCAGCAGATTTACAGGGAATCAGCCCCAGCATTTT
>TRBV6-2/TRBV6-3|.|TRBJ2-2|few
CASSKTGPGELFF
TGTGCCAGCAGCAAAACAGGGCCCGGGGAGCTGTTTTTT
>TRBV5-1|.|TRBJ2-5|.
CASSLEQGPGDGETQYF
TGCGCCAGCAGCTTGGAGCAGGGGCCGGGAGATGGGGAGACCCAGTACTTC
>TRBV6-1|TRBD2|TRBJ2-7|.
CASRGTSVYEQYF
TGTGCCAGCAGGGGGACTAGCGTGTACGAGCAGTACTTC
>TRBV12-3/TRBV12-4|.|TRBJ2-2|many
CASSLEAGELFF
TGTGCCAGCAGTTTAGAGGCCGGGGAGCTGTTTTTT
>TRBV7-8|.|TRBJ2-6|.
CASSLAPGRRSSGANVLTF
TGTGCCAGCAGCTTAGCACCGGGACGCCGGAGCTCTGGGGCCAACGTCCTGACTTTC
>TRBV18|.|TRBJ2-2|.
CASSPTQHQNTGELFF
TGTGCCAGCTCCCCAACTCAACACCAAAACACCGGGGAGCTGTTTTTT
>TRBV7-2|.|TRBJ2-3|many
CASSLDFTDTQYF
TGTGCCAGCAGCTTAGACTTCACAGATACGCAGTATTTT
>TRBV10-3|.|TRBJ1-2|.
CAISESPRDYGYTF
TGTGCCATCAGTGAGTCTCCCAGGGACTATGGCTACACCTTC
>TRBV7-3|TRBD2|TRBJ2-1|many
CASSLGGGLKSNEQFF
TGTGCCAGCAGCCTCGGGGGGGGTCTGAAAAGCAATGAGCAGTTCTTC
>TRBV5-6|.|TRBJ2-5|.
CASSTLAAQETQYF
TGTGCCAGCAGCACGCTGGCGGCCCAAGAGACCCAGTACTTC
>TRBV2|.|TRBJ2-1|many
CASSEAAGTGFLEQFF
TGTGCCAGCAGTGAAGCGGCCGGGACTGGCTTTCTCGAGCAGTTCTTC
>TRBV13|TRBD1|TRBJ2-7|few
CASSPNGQGVNEQYF
TGTGCCAGCAGCCCTAATGGGCAGGGGGTCAACGAGCAGTACTTC
>TRBV7-2|.|TRBJ1-1|.
CASTRGGDTDAFF
TGTGCCAGCACCCGCGGGGGGGACACTGACGCTTTCTTT
>TRBV12-3/TRBV12-4|TRBD1|TRBJ1-2|.
CASSFSPGGGYTF
TGTGCCAGCAGTTTTTCGCCAGGGGGTGGCTACACCTTC
>TRBV9|.|TRBJ1-2|.
CASSPQGAPRGYTF
TGTGCCAGCAGCCCACAGGGTGCCCCTAGGGGCTACACCTTC
>TRBV3-1|.|TRBJ2-7|many
CASSRPGYEQYF
TGTGCCAGCAGCCGACCAGGCTACGAGCAGTACTTC
>TRBV7-2|.|TRBJ2-7|.
CASSPTLEGTYEQYF
TGTGCCAGCAGTCCAACCTTAGAGGGCACATACGAGCAGTACTTC
>TRBV30|.|TRBJ2-7|few
CAWRDFHYEQHF
TGTGCCTGGAGGGACTTTCACTACGAGCAGCACTTC
>TRBV24-1|TRBD1|TRBJ2-5|.
CATGQGARETQYF
TGTGCCACGGGCCAGGGGGCAAGGGAGACCCAGTACTTC
>TRBV18|TRBD1|TRBJ2-3|.
CASSLTTGKADTQYF
TGTGCCAGCTCACTGACGACAGGGAAGGCAGATACGCAGTATTTT
>TRBV12-3/TRBV12-4|TRBD1|TRBJ1-4|.
CASSWGTDEKLFF
TGTGCCAGCAGTTGGGGGACAGATGAAAAACTGTTTTTT
>TRBV5-8|.|TRBJ2-5|many
CAIWRIETQYF
TGTGCCATTTGGAGAATTGAGACCCAGTACTTC
>TRBV6-1|TRBD1|TRBJ2-5|.
CASRGQGSRETQYF
TGTGCCAGCAGGGGACAGGGTTCTAGGGAGACCCAGTACTTC
>TRBV7-9|TRBD2|TRBJ2-7|few
CASSPRTSGRIGYEQYF
TGTGCCAGCAGCCCCAGGACTAGCGGGAGAATCGGGTACGAGCAGTACTTC